This TCR beta chain was retrieved from a study of shared clonotypes between healthy human individuals. Study at large: Donors consisted of two women and a few men between 18 and 49. Study observations and caveats: Rarefaction indicated that sorted-subset sequencing remained incomplete although depth was large. Generally, naive subsets (rather than memory subsets) showed larger estimated richness.

Details on this clone: Antigen: not known. Other nucleotide sequences in the sample specify the same CDR3.

The protocol was immunoSEQ multiplex PCR, while the TCRdb copy is restricted to in-frame clones and leaves out a portion. The sample has approximately 2.4 million clones; 95% are singletons. The CDR3 contains 13 residues. Germline CDR1 is SGHRS and CDR2 is YFSETQ. The junction had 5 bases not matched to a gene; V was cut back by 4 bases and J by 4 bases. This receptor was identified in a man aged 18 to 29 in good health. The sequenced sample consisted of naive CD4+ T cells sorted from blood. Stated subset: CD45RA+ positively selected. V usage is TRBV5-1 and J usage is TRBJ2-7; 7 nucleotides match TRBD1. As DNA, the CDR3 is TGCGCCAGCAGCGTGGGACAGCTTTACGAGCAGTACTTC. Translated: CASSVGQLYEQYF.